This T cell receptor beta chain stems from a study of blood T cell repertoires in COVID-19. Background on the study: Researchers got acute and convalescent COVID-19 samples from the United States, Italy and Spain.

Repertoires were generated with immunoSEQ multiplex PCR, while TCRdb's copy carries only in-frame clones and drops some. The sample consists of roughly 250,000 clones, 82% of them appearing once. The V and J ends lost 0 bases and 1 base respectively, with 3 bases between them. Germline CDR1 is SGHNT and CDR2 is YENEEA. The CDR3 has 13 residues. The chain joins TRBV11-3 to TRBJ1-1; no firm D call. This receptor was taken from a woman of 80 years or more with active or convalescent COVID-19. Sample: peripheral blood. CDR3 DNA: TGTGCCAGCAGCTTAGAACAGAACACTGAAGCTTTCTTT. Encoded protein: CASSLEQNTEAFF.